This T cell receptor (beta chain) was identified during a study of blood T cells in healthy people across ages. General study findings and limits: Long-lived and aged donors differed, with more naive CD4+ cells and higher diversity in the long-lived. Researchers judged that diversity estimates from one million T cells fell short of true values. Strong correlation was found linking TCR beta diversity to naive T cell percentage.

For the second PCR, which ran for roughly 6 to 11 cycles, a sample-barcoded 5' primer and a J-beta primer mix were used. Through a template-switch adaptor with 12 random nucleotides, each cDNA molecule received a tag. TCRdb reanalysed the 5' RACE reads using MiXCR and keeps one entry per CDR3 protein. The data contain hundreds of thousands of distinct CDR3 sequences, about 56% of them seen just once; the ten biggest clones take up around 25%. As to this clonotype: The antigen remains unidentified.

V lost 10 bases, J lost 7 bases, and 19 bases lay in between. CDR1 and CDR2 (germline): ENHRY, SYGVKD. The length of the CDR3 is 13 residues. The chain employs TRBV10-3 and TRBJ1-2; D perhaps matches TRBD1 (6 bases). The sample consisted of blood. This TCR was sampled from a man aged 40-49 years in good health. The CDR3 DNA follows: TGTGCCACCTTTTTCACAGGGTCGGGTGGCTACACCTTC. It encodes CATFFTGSGGYTF.